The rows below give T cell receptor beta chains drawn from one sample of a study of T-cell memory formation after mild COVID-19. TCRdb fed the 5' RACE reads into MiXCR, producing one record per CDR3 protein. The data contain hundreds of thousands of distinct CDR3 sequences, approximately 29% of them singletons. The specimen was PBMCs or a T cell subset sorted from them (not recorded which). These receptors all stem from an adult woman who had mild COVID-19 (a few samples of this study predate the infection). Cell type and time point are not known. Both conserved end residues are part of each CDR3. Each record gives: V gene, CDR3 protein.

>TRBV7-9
CASSLSGEQFF
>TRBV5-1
CASSLTTSGGTGELFF
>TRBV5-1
CASSFEDPMSYEQYF
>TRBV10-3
CAISESPGISYEQYF
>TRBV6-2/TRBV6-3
CASSYSGRNNEQFF
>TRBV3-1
CASSQGRGYSGYNEKLFF
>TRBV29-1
CSVESGAGKNIQYF
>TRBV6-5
CASSSRTSGGRSKDTQYF
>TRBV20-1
CSASPHGTASYGYTF
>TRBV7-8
CASSNYRGANTGELFF
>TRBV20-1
CSASRTSGSVGNIQYF
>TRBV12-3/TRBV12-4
CASSQTGRDQPQHF
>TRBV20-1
CSAREPGQGASGYTF
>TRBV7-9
CASSPRAVEQYF
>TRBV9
CASSVKSTGGNEQYF
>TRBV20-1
CSARPLAGSYEKLFF
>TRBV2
CASRMTGRYTEAFF
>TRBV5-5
CASSLDGTTNTGELFF
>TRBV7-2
CASSLDSREQYF
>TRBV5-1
CASSLESSGRGTQYF
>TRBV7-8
CASSADRSYEQYF
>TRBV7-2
CASSSDPLPTYEQYF
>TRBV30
CAWSGLNRWETQYF
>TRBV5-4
CASGGGLDNEQFF
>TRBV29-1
CSVRQGANQPQHF
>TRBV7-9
CASSPSGTGPYEQYF
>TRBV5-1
CASSPDRGRENTDTQYF
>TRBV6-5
CASKTGGSTPYEQYF
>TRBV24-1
CATSDRTSVYNEQFF
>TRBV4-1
CASSQRQGADEQFF
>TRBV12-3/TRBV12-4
CASSRSGGDNEQFF
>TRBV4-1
CASSQGDRVGAFF
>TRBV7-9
CASSLVGAAGELFF
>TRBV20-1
CSAHSGGPTEAFF
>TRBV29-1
CSVARWGQGSTEAFF
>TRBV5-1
CASSLAGNMNTEAFF
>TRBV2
CASSPTGMNTGELFF
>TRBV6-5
CAGSLLPGDTQYF
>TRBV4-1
CASSQDPQSGELFF
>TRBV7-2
CASRRDRSYGYTF
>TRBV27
CASSARRGESEQYF
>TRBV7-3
CASSLLAITDTQYF
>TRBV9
CASSPTSKSYNEQFF
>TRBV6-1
CAGGGTSGIVSYNEQFF
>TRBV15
CATSPGGFTGELFF
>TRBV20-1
CSARYQGDTEAFF
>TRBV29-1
CSVELPGGNIQYF
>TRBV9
CASSDLGTGPGTDTQYF
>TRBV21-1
CASSKKKVRQGQETQYF
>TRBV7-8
CASSSSTLSGVNTDTQYF
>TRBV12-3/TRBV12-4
CASSSPRGKNTEAFF
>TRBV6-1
CASSSQTGSRNTIYF
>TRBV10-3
CATRDNRNYGYTF
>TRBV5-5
CASSLGARGQGLNEQFF
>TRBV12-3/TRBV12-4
CASSFSSGGDTGELFF
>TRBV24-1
CATSRAGNQPQHF
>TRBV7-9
CASSLDRGGDEKLFF
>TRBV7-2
CASSLAAGSRETQYF
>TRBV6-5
CASTGYSYEQYF
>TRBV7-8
CASSSQGEGHQPQHF